The present T cell receptor beta chain was sequenced within a study of response to subunit inactivated influenza vaccine. Points from the study as a whole: The authors suggested that few new T cells are recruited per seasonal influenza vaccination.

This CDR3 has 14 amino acids. Deletions cut 4 bases from V and 3 bases from J, with 13 bases between. The germline CDR1 and CDR2 sequences are SGHRS and YFSETQ. TCRdb re-called the RT-PCR reads with MiXCR, one entry per CDR3 protein. The sample carries 630,000 or so distinct CDR3 sequences, approximately 14% recorded once. This clonotype has ten or more counts. Its antigen is unidentified. The sequenced sample was PBMCs from blood, obtained 11 to 12 days after vaccination. The receptor was derived from a man aged 45-65 years who received an inactivated influenza vaccine. The chain has TRBV5-1 and TRBJ1-2; D might be TRBD1 (5 bases). In nucleotides, the CDR3 is TGCGCCAGCAGCCACGATCCGGGGGACTATGGCTACACCTTC. Translating it yields CASSHDPGDYGYTF.